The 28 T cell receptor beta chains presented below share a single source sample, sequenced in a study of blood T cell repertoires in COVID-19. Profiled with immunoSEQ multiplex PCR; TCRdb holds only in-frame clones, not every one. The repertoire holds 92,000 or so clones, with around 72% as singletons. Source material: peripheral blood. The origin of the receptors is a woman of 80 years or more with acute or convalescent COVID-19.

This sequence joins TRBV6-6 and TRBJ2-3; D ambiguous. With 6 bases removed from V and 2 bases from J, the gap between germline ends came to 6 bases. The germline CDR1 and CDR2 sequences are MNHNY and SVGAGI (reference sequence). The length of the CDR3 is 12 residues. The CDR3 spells CASRADTDTQYF. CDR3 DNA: TGTGCCAGCAGGGCAGACACAGATACGCAGTATTTT.

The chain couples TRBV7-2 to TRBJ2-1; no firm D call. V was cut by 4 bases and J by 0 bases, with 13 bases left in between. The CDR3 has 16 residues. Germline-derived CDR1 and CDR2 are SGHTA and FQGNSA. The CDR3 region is CASSSHDLSSYNEQFF. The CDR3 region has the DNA TGTGCCAGCAGCTCCCACGACTTGAGCTCCTACAATGAGCAGTTCTTC.

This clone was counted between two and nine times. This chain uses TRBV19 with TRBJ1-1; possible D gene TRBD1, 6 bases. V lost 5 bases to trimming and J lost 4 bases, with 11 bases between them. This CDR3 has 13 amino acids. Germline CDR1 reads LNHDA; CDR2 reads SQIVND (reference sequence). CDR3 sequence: CASSAGGLTEAFF. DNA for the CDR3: TGTGCCAGTAGTGCGGGGGGCCTCACTGAAGCTTTCTTT.

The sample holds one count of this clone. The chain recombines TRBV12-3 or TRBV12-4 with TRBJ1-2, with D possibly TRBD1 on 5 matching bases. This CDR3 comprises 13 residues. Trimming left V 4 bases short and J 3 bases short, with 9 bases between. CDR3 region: CASSSGFHYGYTF. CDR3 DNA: TGTGCCAGCAGTTCAGGGTTTCACTATGGCTACACCTTC.

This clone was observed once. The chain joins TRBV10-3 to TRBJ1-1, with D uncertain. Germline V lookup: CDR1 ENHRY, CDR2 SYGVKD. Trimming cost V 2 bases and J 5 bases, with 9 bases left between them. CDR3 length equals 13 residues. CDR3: CAISEARETEAFF. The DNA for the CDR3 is TGTGCCATCAGTGAGGCGCGGGAGACTGAAGCTTTCTTT.

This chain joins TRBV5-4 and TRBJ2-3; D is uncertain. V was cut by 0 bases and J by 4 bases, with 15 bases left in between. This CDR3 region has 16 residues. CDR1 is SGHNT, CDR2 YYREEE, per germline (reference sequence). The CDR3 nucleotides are TGTGCCAGCAGCTTGGACCGGCCGAGTCAGGCAGATACGCAGTATTTT. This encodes CASSLDRPSQADTQYF.

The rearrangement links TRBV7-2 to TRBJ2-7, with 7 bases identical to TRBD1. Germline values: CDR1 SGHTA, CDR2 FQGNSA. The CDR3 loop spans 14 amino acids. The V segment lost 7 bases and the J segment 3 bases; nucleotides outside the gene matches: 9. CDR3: CASKGPGQIYEQYF. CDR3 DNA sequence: TGTGCCAGCAAGGGGCCGGGACAGATCTACGAGCAGTACTTC.

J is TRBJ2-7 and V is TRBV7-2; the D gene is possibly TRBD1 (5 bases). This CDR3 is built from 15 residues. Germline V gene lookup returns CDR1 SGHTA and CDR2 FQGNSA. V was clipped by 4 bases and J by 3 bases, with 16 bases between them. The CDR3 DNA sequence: TGTGCCAGCAGCTCTACAGACAGTAGAATCTACGAGCAGTACTTC. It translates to CASSSTDSRIYEQYF.

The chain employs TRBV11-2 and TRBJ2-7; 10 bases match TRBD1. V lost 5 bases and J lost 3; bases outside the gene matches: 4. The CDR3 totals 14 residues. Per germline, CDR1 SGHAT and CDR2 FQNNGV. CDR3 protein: CASSARDRGYEQYF. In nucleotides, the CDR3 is TGTGCCAGCAGCGCCCGGGACAGGGGCTACGAGCAGTACTTC.

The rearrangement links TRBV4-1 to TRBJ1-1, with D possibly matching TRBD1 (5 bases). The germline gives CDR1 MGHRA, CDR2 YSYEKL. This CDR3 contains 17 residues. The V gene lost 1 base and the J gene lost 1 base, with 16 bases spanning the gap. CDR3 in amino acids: CASSQGLLWGPNTEAFF. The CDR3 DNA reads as TGCGCCAGCAGCCAAGGCCTGCTTTGGGGCCCGAACACTGAAGCTTTCTTT.

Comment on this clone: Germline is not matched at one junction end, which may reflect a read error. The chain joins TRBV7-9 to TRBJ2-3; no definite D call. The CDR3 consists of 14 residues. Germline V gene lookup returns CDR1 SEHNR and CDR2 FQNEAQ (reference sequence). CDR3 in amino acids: CAGSPLLSTDTQYF. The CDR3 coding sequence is TGTGCCGGCAGTCCATTACTTTCCACAGATACGCAGTATTTT.

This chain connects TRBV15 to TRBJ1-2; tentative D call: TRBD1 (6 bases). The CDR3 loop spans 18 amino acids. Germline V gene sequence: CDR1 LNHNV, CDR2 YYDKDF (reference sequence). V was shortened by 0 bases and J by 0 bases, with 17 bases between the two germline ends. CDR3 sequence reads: CATSRDFPGQQANYGYTF. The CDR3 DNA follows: TGTGCCACCAGCAGAGATTTCCCGGGACAACAAGCTAACTATGGCTACACCTTC.

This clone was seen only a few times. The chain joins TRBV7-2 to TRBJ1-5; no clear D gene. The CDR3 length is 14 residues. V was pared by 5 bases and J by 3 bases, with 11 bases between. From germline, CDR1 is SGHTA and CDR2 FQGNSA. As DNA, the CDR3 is TGTGCCAGCAGCCCGCGGGGTCTCAATCAGCCCCAGCATTTT. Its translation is CASSPRGLNQPQHF.

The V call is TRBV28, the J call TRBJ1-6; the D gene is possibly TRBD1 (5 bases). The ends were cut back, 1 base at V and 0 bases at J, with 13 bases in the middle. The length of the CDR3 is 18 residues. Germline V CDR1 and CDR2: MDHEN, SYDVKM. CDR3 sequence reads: CASSLYWGLSSYNSPLHF. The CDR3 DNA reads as TGTGCCAGCAGTTTATATTGGGGCCTGAGCTCCTATAATTCACCCCTCCACTTT.

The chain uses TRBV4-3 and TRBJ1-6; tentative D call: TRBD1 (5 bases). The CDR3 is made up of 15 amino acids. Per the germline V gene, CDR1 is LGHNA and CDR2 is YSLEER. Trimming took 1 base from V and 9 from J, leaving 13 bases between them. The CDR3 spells CASSQGTPSGSPLHF. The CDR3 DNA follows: TGCGCCAGCAGCCAAGGGACACCCAGTGGTTCACCCCTCCACTTT.

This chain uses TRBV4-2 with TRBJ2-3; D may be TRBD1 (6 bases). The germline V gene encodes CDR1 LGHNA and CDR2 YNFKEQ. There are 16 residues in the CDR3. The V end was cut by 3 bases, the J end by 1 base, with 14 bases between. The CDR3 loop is CASSQTRGIGTDTQYF. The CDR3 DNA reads TGTGCCAGCAGCCAGACAAGGGGGATTGGCACAGATACGCAGTATTTT.

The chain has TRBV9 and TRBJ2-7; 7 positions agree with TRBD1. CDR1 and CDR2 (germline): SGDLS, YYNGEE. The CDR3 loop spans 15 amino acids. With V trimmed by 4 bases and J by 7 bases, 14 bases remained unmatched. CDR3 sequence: CASSPSTGMTGEQYF. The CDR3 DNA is TGTGCCAGCAGCCCCTCGACAGGGATGACGGGGGAGCAGTACTTC. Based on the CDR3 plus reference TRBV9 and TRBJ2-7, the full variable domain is DSGVTQTPKHLITATGQRVTLRCSPRSGDLSVYWYQQSLDQGLQFLIQYYNGEERAKGNILERFSAQQFPDLHSELNLSSLELGDSALYFCASSPSTGMTGEQYFGPGTRLTVT.

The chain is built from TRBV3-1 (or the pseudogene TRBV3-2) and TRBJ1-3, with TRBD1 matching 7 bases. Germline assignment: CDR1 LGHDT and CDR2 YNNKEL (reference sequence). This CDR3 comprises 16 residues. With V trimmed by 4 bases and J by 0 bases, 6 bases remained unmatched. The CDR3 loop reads CASSRGTASSGNTIYF. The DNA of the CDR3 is TGTGCCAGCAGCCGCGGGACAGCGAGCTCTGGAAACACCATATATTTT.

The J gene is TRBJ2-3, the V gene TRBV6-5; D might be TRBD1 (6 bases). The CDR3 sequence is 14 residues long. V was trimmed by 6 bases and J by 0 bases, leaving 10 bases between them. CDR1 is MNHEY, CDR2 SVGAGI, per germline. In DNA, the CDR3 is TGTGCCAGCAGGGGACACGAGAGCACAGATACGCAGTATTTT. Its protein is CASRGHESTDTQYF.

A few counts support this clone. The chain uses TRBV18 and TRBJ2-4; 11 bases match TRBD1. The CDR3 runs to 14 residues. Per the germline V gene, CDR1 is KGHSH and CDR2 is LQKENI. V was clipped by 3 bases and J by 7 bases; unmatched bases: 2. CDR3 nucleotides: TGTGCCAGCTCACCGGGACAGGGGGTGAACATTCAGTACTTC. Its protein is CASSPGQGVNIQYF.

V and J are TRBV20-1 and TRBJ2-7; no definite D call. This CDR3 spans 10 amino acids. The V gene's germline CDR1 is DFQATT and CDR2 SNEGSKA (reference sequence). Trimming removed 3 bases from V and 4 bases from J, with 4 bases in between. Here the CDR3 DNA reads TGCAGTGCTAGGGCTTACGAGCAGTACTTC. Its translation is CSARAYEQYF.

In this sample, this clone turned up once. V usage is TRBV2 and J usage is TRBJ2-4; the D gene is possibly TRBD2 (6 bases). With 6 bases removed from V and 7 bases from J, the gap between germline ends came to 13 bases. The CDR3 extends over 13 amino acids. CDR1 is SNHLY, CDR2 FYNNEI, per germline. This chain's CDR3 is CASSTTRMNIQYF. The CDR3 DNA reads TGTGCCAGCAGCACGACTAGGATGAACATTCAGTACTTC.

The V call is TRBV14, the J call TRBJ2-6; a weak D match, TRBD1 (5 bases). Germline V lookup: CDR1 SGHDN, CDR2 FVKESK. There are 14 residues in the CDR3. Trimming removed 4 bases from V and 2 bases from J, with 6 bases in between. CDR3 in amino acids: CASSLRAGANVLTF. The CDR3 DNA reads TGTGCCAGCAGCCTCAGGGCTGGGGCCAACGTCCTGACTTTC. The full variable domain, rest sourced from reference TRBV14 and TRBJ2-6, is EAGVTQFPSHSVIEKGQTVTLRCDPISGHDNLYWYRRVMGKEIKFLLHFVKESKQDESGMPNNRFLAERTGGTYSTLKVQPAELEDSGVYFCASSLRAGANVLTFGAGSRLTVL.

CDR3 in amino acids: CASSSQGPNTEAFF. DNA of the CDR3: TGTGCCAGCAGCTCCCAGGGGCCGAACACTGAAGCTTTCTTT. The rearrangement joins TRBV7-2 to TRBJ1-1, with D tentatively TRBD1 (6 bases). V lost 4 bases and J lost 1, with 10 bases in between. From germline, CDR1 is SGHTA and CDR2 FQGNSA. The CDR3 is made up of 14 amino acids.

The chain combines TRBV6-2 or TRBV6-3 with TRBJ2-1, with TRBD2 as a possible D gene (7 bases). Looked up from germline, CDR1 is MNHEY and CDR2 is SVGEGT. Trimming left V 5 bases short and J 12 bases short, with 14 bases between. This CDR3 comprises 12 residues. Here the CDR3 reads CASSGDGGRQFF. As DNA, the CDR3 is TGTGCCAGCAGTGGCGACGGGGGGCGGCAGTTCTTC.

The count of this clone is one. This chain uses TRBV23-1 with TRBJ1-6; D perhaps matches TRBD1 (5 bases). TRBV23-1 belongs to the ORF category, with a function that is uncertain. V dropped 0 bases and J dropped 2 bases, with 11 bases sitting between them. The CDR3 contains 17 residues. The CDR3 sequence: CASSQSGQGTYNSPLHF. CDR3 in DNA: TGCGCCAGCAGTCAATCCGGCCAGGGAACCTATAATTCACCCCTCCACTTT.

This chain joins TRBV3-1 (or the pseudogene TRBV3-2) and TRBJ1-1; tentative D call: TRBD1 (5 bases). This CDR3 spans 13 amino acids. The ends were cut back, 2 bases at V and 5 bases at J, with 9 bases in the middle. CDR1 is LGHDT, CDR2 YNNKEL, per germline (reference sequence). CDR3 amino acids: CASSQRGGTEAFF. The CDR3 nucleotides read TGTGCCAGCAGCCAAAGGGGTGGGACTGAAGCTTTCTTT.

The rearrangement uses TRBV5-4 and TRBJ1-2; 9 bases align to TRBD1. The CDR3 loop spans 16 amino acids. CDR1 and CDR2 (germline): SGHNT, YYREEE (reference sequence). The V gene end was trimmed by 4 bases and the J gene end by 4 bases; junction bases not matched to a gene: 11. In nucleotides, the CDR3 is TGTGCCAGCAGCCGAAAGGACAGGGGAACTCCCTATGGCTACACCTTC. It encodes CASSRKDRGTPYGYTF. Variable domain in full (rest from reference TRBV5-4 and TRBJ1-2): ETGVTQSPTHLIKTRGQQVTLRCSSQSGHNTVSWYQQALGQGPQFIFQYYREEENGRGNFPPRFSGLQFPNYSSELNVNALELDDSALYLCASSRKDRGTPYGYTFGSGTRLTVV.